This is a list of T cell receptor beta chains from one sample in a study of T cells in Graves' hyperthyroidism and ophthalmopathy. MiXCR, run by TCRdb on the multiplex PCR reads, gives a single entry per CDR3 protein. The table lists about 300,000 distinct CDR3 sequences, roughly 13% of them singletons, with 6.5% to 10% in the top ten. The sequencing input was blood. Source of these receptors: a middle-aged woman with Graves' hyperthyroidism. Each CDR3 is given with its conserved first and last residue. The D gene is left open where the match is weak. Size values are once, few and many counts, or a class for expanded clones, and some rows have none.

cdr3_aa: CASSSDGDCEQYF; cdr3_nt: TGTGCCAGCAGTTCGGACGGAGACTGCGAGCAGTACTTC; d_call: .; j_call: TRBJ2-7; v_call: TRBV27; cdr3_length: 13; clone_size: .
cdr3_aa: CASSLTGQVNQPQHF; cdr3_nt: TGTGCCAGTAGTCTCACGGGACAGGTCAATCAGCCCCAGCATTTT; d_call: TRBD1; j_call: TRBJ1-5; v_call: TRBV19; cdr3_length: 15; clone_size: .
cdr3_aa: CASSRTETQYF; cdr3_nt: TGTGCCAGCAGTCGAACCGAGACCCAGTACTTC; d_call: .; j_call: TRBJ2-5; v_call: TRBV2; cdr3_length: 11; clone_size: many
cdr3_aa: CSARNSVRNTIYF; cdr3_nt: TGCAGTGCTAGAAATTCGGTTAGAAACACCATATATTTT; d_call: .; j_call: TRBJ1-3; v_call: TRBV20-1; cdr3_length: 13; clone_size: .
cdr3_aa: CASSSSYGGATRAGELFF; cdr3_nt: TGTGCCAGCAGTTCCTCCTACGGGGGGGCGACCAGGGCCGGGGAGCTGTTTTTT; d_call: TRBD2; j_call: TRBJ2-2; v_call: TRBV12-3/TRBV12-4; cdr3_length: 18; clone_size: few
cdr3_aa: CASSYKSTEQFF; cdr3_nt: TGCGCCAGCAGTTACAAATCGACGGAGCAGTTCTTC; d_call: .; j_call: TRBJ2-1; v_call: TRBV5-1; cdr3_length: 12; clone_size: .
cdr3_aa: CASRPPGGGRGGYTF; cdr3_nt: TGTGCCAGCAGACCACCTGGAGGGGGGCGCGGTGGCTACACCTTC; d_call: .; j_call: TRBJ1-2; v_call: TRBV5-4; cdr3_length: 15; clone_size: .
cdr3_aa: CASRPRRGISYNEQFF; cdr3_nt: TGTGCCAGCAGGCCCAGGCGGGGTATATCCTACAATGAGCAGTTCTTC; d_call: .; j_call: TRBJ2-1; v_call: TRBV7-8; cdr3_length: 16; clone_size: many
cdr3_aa: CASSTTGGQKRGYGYTF; cdr3_nt: TGTGCCAGTAGTACGACAGGGGGCCAAAAAAGGGGCTATGGCTACACCTTC; d_call: TRBD1; j_call: TRBJ1-2; v_call: TRBV19; cdr3_length: 17; clone_size: few
cdr3_aa: CASSHGIYNEQFF; cdr3_nt: TGCGCCAGCAGCCACGGGATTTACAATGAGCAGTTCTTC; d_call: .; j_call: TRBJ2-1; v_call: TRBV5-1; cdr3_length: 13; clone_size: many
cdr3_aa: CASNTWSPQSLGTYGYTF; cdr3_nt: TGTGCCAGCAATACATGGTCGCCTCAATCCTTAGGGACGTATGGCTACACCTTC; d_call: .; j_call: TRBJ1-2; v_call: TRBV6-2/TRBV6-3; cdr3_length: 18; clone_size: many
cdr3_aa: CASSYRDRDRQPQHF; cdr3_nt: TGTGCCAGCAGTTATCGGGACAGGGACCGTCAGCCCCAGCATTTT; d_call: TRBD1; j_call: TRBJ1-5; v_call: TRBV6-2/TRBV6-3; cdr3_length: 15; clone_size: many
cdr3_aa: CASSLLTGPNQPQHF; cdr3_nt: TGTGCCAGCAGCTTACTAACAGGGCCAAATCAGCCCCAGCATTTT; d_call: .; j_call: TRBJ1-5; v_call: TRBV11-2; cdr3_length: 15; clone_size: many
cdr3_aa: CAISSGRAGETQYF; cdr3_nt: TGTGCCATATCTAGCGGGAGGGCGGGGGAGACCCAGTACTTC; d_call: TRBD2; j_call: TRBJ2-5; v_call: TRBV19; cdr3_length: 14; clone_size: few